This T cell receptor (beta chain) was captured by sequencing in a study of PD-1 blockade in classical Hodgkin lymphoma. The protocol was immunoSEQ multiplex PCR, while the TCRdb copy is restricted to in-frame clones and leaves out a portion. The sample yields approximately 47,000 clones, approximately 91% seen once. Time point described: newly diagnosed, previously untreated cHL patient sample. Trimming removed 4 bases from V and 7 bases from J; junction bases left unmatched: 2. The CDR3 sequence is 12 residues long. Germline CDR1 is SGHRS and CDR2 is YFSETQ. This TCR was recovered from a human donor with classical Hodgkin lymphoma. Input material: peripheral blood mononuclear cells (PBMCs). The rearrangement joins TRBV5-1 to TRBJ2-1, with 7 bases fitting TRBD1. DNA of the CDR3: TGCGCCAGCAGCGCACAGGGGAATGAGCAGTTCTTC. Translating gives CASSAQGNEQFF.